This T cell receptor (beta chain) was sequenced in a study of preoperative IRX-2 immunotherapy in early breast cancer. V was cut by 2 bases and J by 3 bases, with 16 bases left in between. The CDR3 has 16 amino acids. Clones were read by immunoSEQ multiplex PCR, and TCRdb kept only the in-frame ones, dropping some. The data show fewer than 9,500 clones, about 84% seen once. Noted treatment: preoperative locoregional IRX-2 cytokine immunotherapy. Patients received preoperative, locoregional IRX-2 cytokine immunotherapy in a phase Ib study. The chain links TRBV23-1 to TRBJ1-1, with no clear D. TRBV23-1 is classed as an ORF, of uncertain function. Sample: tumor tissue, taken after IRX-2 immunotherapy. The origin of this receptor is a human donor with breast cancer. This CDR3 is CASSQPEEGGHTEAFF. Written as DNA, the CDR3 is TGCGCCAGCAGTCAACCTGAAGAGGGCGGACACACTGAAGCTTTCTTT.